This TCR beta chain emerged from a study of shared clonotypes between healthy human individuals. Looked up from germline, CDR1 is SGHRS and CDR2 is YFSETQ. The V segment lost 5 bases and the J segment 8 bases; nucleotides outside the gene matches: 15. The CDR3 is 16 residues long. About this clone: Its target is unknown.

Notes on the study in general: In four donors, around 5% of naive CD4 clonotypes appeared in common.

Here immunoSEQ multiplex PCR was the method, and the copy in TCRdb shows in-frame clones only, minus some. The table shows about 2.3 million clones, with 85% to 95% occurring only once. What was sequenced was naive CD4+ T cells from PBMCs. Noted subset: CD45RA+ positively selected. The chain couples TRBV5-1 to TRBJ2-3, with TRBD2 matching 9 bases. The TCR comes from a man aged 18-30 years in good health. Some clones in this sample may be carry-over from other donors' samples. The CDR3 protein is CASRPVVAGGAGTQYF. Here the CDR3 DNA reads TGCGCCAGCAGACCGGTAGTCGCGGGAGGGGCCGGTACGCAGTATTTT.